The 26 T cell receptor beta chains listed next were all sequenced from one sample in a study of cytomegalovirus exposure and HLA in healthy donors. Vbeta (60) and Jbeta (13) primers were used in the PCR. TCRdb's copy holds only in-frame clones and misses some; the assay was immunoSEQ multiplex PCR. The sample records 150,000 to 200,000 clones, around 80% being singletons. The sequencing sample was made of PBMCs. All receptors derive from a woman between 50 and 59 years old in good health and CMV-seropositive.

CDR3: CASSRDSSNQPQHF. The CDR3 DNA reads as TGCGCCAGCAGCAGGGACAGTAGCAATCAGCCCCAGCATTTT. The chain carries TRBV5-1 and TRBJ1-5; 7 bases agree with TRBD1. Per the germline V gene, CDR1 is SGHRS and CDR2 is YFSETQ. Trimming took 4 bases from V and 0 from J; bases not matched to a gene: 1. The CDR3 is 14 residues long.

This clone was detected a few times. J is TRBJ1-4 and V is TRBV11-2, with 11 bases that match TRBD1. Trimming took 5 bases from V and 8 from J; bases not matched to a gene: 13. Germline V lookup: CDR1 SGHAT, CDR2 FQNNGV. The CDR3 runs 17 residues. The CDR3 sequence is CASSQMFGTGGNEKLFF. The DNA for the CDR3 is TGTGCCAGCAGCCAGATGTTCGGGACAGGGGGTAACGAAAAACTGTTTTTT.

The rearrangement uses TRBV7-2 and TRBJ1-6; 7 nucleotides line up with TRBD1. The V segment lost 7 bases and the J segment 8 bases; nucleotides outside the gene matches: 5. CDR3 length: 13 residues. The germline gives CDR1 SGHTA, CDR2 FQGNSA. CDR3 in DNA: TGTGCCAGCAACAGAGACAGGGATTCACCCCTCCACTTT. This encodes CASNRDRDSPLHF.

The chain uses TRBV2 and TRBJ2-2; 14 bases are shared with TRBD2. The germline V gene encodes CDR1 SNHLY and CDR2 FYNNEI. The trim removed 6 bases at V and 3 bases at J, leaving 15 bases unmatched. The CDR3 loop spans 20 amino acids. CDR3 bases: TGTGCCAGCAGGGCTATATCCGGGACTAGCGGGAGAGTAGACACCGGGGAGCTGTTTTTT. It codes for CASRAISGTSGRVDTGELFF.

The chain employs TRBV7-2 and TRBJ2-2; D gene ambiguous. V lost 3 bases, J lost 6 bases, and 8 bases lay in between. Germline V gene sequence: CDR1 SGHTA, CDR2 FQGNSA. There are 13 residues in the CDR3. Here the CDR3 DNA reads TGTGCCAGCAGCTTCGGTCGTCCCGGGGAGCTGTTTTTT. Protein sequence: CASSFGRPGELFF.

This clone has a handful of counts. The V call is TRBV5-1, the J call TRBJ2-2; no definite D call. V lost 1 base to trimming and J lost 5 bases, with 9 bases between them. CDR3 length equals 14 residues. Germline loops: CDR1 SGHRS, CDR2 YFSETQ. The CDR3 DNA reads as TGCGCCAGCAGCTTGACAGCTGGAACCGGGGAGCTGTTTTTT. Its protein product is CASSLTAGTGELFF.

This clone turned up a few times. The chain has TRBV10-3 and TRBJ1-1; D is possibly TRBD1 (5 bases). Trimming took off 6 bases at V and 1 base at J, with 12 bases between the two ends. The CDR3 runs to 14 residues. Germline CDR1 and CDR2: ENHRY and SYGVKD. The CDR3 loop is CAIRTGTPNTEAFF. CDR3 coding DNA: TGTGCCATCAGGACGGGGACTCCGAACACTGAAGCTTTCTTT.

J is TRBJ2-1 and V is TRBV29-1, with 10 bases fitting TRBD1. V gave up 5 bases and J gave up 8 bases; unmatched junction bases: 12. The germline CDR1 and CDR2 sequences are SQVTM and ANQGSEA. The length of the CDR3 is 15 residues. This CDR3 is CSVRPDRGRGYEQFF. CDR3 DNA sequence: TGCAGCGTTCGACCCGACAGGGGGCGCGGGTATGAGCAGTTCTTC.

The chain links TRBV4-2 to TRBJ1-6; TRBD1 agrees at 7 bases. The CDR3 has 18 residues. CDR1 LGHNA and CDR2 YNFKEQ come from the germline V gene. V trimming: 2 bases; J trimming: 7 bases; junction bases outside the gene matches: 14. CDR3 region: CASSQHPDEQGTNSPLHF. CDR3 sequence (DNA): TGTGCCAGCAGCCAACACCCGGACGAACAGGGGACGAATTCACCCCTCCACTTT.

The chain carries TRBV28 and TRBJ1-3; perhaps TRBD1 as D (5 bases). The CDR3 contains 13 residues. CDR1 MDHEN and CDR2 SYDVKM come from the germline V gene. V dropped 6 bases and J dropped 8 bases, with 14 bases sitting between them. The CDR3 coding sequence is TGTGCCAGCAGCGGGGGGAGAGGGTACACCATATATTTT. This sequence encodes CASSGGRGYTIYF.

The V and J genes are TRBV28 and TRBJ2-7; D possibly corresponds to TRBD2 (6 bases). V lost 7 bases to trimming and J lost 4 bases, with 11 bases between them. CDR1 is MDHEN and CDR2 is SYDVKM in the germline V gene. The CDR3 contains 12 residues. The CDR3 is CASMEGAYEQYF. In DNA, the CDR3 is TGTGCCAGCATGGAGGGAGCTTACGAGCAGTACTTC.

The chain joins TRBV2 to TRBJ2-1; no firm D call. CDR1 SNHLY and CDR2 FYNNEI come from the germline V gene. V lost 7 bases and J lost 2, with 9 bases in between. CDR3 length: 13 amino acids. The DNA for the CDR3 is TGTGCCAGCACTTTAACAGCCTACAATGAGCAGTTCTTC. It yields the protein CASTLTAYNEQFF. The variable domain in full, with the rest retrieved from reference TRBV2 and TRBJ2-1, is EPEVTQTPSHQVTQMGQEVILRCVPISNHLYFYWYRQILGQKVEFLVSFYNNEISEKSEIFDDQFSVERPDGSNFTLKIRSTKLEDSAMYFCASTLTAYNEQFFGPGTRLTVL.

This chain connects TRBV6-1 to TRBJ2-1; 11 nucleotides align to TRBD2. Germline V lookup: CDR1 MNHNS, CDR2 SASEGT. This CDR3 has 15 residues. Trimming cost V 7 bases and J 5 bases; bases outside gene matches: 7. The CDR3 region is CASIVTSGSDNEQFF. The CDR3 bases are TGTGCCAGCATTGTAACTAGCGGGAGCGACAATGAGCAGTTCTTC.

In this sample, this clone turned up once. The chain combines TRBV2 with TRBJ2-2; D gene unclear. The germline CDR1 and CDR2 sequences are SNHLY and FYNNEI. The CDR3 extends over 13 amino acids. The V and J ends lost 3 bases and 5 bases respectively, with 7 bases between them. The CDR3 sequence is CASSEELTGELFF. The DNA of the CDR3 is TGTGCCAGCAGTGAGGAGCTAACCGGGGAGCTGTTTTTT. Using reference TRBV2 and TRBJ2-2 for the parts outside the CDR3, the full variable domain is EPEVTQTPSHQVTQMGQEVILRCVPISNHLYFYWYRQILGQKVEFLVSFYNNEISEKSEIFDDQFSVERPDGSNFTLKIRSTKLEDSAMYFCASSEELTGELFFGEGSRLTVL.

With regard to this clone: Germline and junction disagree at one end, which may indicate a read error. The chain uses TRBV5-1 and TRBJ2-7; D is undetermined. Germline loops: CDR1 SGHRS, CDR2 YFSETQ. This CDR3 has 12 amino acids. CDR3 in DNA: TGCGCCAGCAGTTTGGCTATAGACGAGCAGTACTTC. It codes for CASSLAIDEQYF.

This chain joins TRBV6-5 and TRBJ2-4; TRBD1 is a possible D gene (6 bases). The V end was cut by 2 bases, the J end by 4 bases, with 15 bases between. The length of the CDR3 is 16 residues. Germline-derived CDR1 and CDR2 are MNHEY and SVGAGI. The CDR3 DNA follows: TGTGCCAGCAGTTACACCTCAACCAGGGGTAAAAACATTCAGTACTTC. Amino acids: CASSYTSTRGKNIQYF.

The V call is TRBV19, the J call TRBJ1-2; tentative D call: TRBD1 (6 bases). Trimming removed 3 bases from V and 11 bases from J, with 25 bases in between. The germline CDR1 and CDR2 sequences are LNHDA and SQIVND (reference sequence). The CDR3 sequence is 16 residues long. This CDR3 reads CASSIQGPDGLQGYTF. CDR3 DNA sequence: TGTGCCAGTAGTATCCAAGGGCCGGACGGGCTGCAGGGGTACACCTTC.

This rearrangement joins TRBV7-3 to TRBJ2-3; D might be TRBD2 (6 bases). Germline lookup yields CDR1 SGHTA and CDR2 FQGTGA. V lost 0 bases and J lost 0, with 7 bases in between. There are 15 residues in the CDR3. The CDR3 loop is CASSLTGLSTDTQYF. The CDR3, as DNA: TGTGCCAGCAGCTTAACGGGACTTAGCACAGATACGCAGTATTTT.

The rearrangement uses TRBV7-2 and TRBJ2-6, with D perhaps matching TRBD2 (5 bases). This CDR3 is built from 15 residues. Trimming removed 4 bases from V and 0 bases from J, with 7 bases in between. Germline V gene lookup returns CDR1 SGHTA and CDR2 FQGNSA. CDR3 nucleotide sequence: TGTGCCAGCAGCTCCCGGGACTCTGGGGCCAACGTCCTGACTTTC. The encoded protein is CASSSRDSGANVLTF. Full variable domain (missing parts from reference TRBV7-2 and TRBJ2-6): GAGVSQSPSNKVTEKGKDVELRCDPISGHTALYWYRQSLGQGLEFLIYFQGNSAPDKSGLPSDRFSAERTGGSVSTLTIQRTQQEDSAVYLCASSSRDSGANVLTFGAGSRLTVL.

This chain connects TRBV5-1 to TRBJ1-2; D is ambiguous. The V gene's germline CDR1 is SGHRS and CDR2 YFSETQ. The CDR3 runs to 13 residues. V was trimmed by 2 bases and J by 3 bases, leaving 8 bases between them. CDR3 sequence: CASSFGSDYGYTF. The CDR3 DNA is TGCGCCAGCAGCTTCGGCAGCGACTATGGCTACACCTTC.

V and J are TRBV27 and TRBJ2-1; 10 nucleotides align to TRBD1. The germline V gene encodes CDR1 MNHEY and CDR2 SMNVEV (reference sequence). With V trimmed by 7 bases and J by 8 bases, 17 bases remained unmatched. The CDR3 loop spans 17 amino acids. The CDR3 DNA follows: TGTGCCAGCATCCTCTCCCCCGGGACAGGGGTGGGTGATGAGCAGTTCTTC. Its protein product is CASILSPGTGVGDEQFF.

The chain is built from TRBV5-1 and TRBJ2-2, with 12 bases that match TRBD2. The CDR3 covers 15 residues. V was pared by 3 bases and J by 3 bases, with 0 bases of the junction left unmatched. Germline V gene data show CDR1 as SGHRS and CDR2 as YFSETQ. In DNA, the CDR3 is TGCGCCAGCAGCTCTAGCGGGGGGGACACCGGGGAGCTGTTTTTT. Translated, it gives CASSSSGGDTGELFF.

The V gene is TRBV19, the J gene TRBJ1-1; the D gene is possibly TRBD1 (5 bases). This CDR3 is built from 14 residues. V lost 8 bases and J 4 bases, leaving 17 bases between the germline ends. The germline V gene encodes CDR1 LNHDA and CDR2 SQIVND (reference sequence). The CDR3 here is CASRVFGGTTEAFF. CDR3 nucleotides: TGTGCCAGTCGTGTATTTGGAGGGACCACTGAAGCTTTCTTT.

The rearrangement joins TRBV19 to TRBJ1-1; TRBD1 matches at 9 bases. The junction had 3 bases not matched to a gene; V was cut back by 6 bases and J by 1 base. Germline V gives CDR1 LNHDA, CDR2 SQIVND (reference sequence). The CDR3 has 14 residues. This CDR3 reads CASRVTGGNTEAFF. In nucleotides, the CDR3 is TGTGCCAGTAGGGTGACAGGGGGGAACACTGAAGCTTTCTTT. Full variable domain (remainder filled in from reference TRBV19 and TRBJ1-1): DGGITQSPKYLFRKEGQNVTLSCEQNLNHDAMYWYRQDPGQGLRLIYYSQIVNDFQKGDIAEGYSVSREKKESFPLTVTSAQKNPTAFYLCASRVTGGNTEAFFGQGTRLTVV.

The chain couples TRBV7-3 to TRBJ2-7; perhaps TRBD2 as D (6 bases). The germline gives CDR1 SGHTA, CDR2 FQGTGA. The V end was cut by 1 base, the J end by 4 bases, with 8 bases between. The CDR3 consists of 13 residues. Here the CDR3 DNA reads TGTGCCAGCAGCTTAAACCGGGGGTACGAGCAGTACTTC. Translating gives CASSLNRGYEQYF. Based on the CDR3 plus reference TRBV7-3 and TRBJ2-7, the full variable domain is GAGVSQTPSNKVTEKGKYVELRCDPISGHTALYWYRQSLGQGPEFLIYFQGTGAADDSGLPNDRFFAVRPEGSVSTLKIQRTERGDSAVYLCASSLNRGYEQYFGPGTRLTVT.

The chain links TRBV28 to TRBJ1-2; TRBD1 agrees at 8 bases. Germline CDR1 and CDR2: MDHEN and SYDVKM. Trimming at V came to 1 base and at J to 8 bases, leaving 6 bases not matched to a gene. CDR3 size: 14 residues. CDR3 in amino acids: CASSLSGGESGYTF. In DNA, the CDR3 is TGTGCCAGCAGTTTATCAGGGGGCGAGAGCGGCTACACCTTC.